These T cell receptor beta chains were read from a single sample in a study of blood T cell repertoires in COVID-19. Only in-frame clones appear in the TCRdb table, and some are missing; sequencing was by immunoSEQ multiplex PCR. This sample has about 150,000 clones, with 80% to 90% found just once. The sequenced sample consisted of peripheral blood. The receptors come from a woman aged 40 to 55 with acute or convalescent COVID-19. CDR3s include the opening cysteine and the closing phenylalanine or tryptophan. D genes are given only for firm matches. Clone size is stated in some rows and not others, as once, few, many or a class when expanded.

CDR3 length: 15
clone size: .
J gene: TRBJ2-1
D gene: TRBD2
V gene: TRBV9
CDR3 DNA: TGTGCCAGCAGCTCACCTAGCGGGGGAGGGTATGAGCAGTTCTTC
CDR3 protein: CASSSPSGGGYEQFF

CDR3 length: 17
clone size: .
J gene: TRBJ2-2
D gene: TRBD1
V gene: TRBV5-1
CDR3 DNA: TGCGCCAGCAGAACGGGACAGGGGATTTCGAACACCGGGGAGCTGTTTTTT
CDR3 protein: CASRTGQGISNTGELFF

CDR3 length: 15
clone size: .
J gene: TRBJ2-3
D gene: TRBD1
V gene: TRBV12-5
CDR3 DNA: TGTGCTAGTGGTTTGGTACAGGGGGTCGCAGATACGCAGTATTTT
CDR3 protein: CASGLVQGVADTQYF

CDR3 length: 15
clone size: .
J gene: TRBJ2-7
D gene: TRBD2
V gene: TRBV6-4
CDR3 DNA: TGTGCCAGCAGTGTCGAGGGCGGGGAGGGCTACGAGCAGTACTTC
CDR3 protein: CASSVEGGEGYEQYF

CDR3 length: 17
clone size: .
J gene: TRBJ2-7
D gene: .
V gene: TRBV4-2
CDR3 DNA: TGTGCCAGCAGCCAAGAACCCGGGACAAAGGCCTCCTACGAGCAGTACTTC
CDR3 protein: CASSQEPGTKASYEQYF

CDR3 length: 15
clone size: .
J gene: TRBJ2-7
D gene: .
V gene: TRBV5-1
CDR3 DNA: TGCGCCAGCAGCTTGGCCCCACAGGATCGTCACGAGCAGTACTTC
CDR3 protein: CASSLAPQDRHEQYF

CDR3 length: 14
clone size: .
J gene: TRBJ2-7
D gene: .
V gene: TRBV5-4
CDR3 DNA: TGTGCCAGCAGCTTGGATCGAGGCCCCTACGAGCAGTACTTC
CDR3 protein: CASSLDRGPYEQYF

CDR3 length: 12
clone size: once
J gene: TRBJ2-3
D gene: .
V gene: TRBV7-3
CDR3 DNA: TGTGCCAGCAGCTCGAGCACAGATACGCAGTATTTT
CDR3 protein: CASSSSTDTQYF

CDR3 length: 14
clone size: .
J gene: TRBJ2-1
D gene: .
V gene: TRBV19
CDR3 DNA: TGTGCCAGTGGTGGGGGCCTCTCCTACAATGAGCAGTTCTTC
CDR3 protein: CASGGGLSYNEQFF

CDR3 length: 15
clone size: .
J gene: TRBJ2-3
D gene: TRBD1
V gene: TRBV29-1
CDR3 DNA: TGCAGCGTCTTCGGGACAGGGGGCGGCACAGATACGCAGTATTTT
CDR3 protein: CSVFGTGGGTDTQYF

CDR3 length: 16
clone size: once
J gene: TRBJ1-5
D gene: TRBD1
V gene: TRBV3-1/TRBV3-2
CDR3 DNA: TGTGCCAGCAGCCTGGGGACAGGGGGCGCGGGGCAGCCCCAGCATTTT
CDR3 protein: CASSLGTGGAGQPQHF

CDR3 length: 15
clone size: .
J gene: TRBJ1-1
D gene: .
V gene: TRBV2
CDR3 DNA: TGTGCCAGCAATTTTAGGCGGGGGAGTGACACTGAAGCTTTCTTT
CDR3 protein: CASNFRRGSDTEAFF

CDR3 length: 14
clone size: .
J gene: TRBJ2-1
D gene: .
V gene: TRBV6-5
CDR3 DNA: TGTGCCAGCAGCTCCGGGGAGACCAATAGTGAGCAGTTCTTC
CDR3 protein: CASSSGETNSEQFF

CDR3 length: 13
clone size: .
J gene: TRBJ2-5
D gene: .
V gene: TRBV30
CDR3 DNA: TGTGCCTGGAGTGAACTGGACTCTGGGACCCAGTACTTC
CDR3 protein: CAWSELDSGTQYF

CDR3 length: 14
clone size: .
J gene: TRBJ2-3
D gene: .
V gene: TRBV2
CDR3 DNA: TGTGCCAGCAGTCCGATGGGCCCCACAGATACGCAGTATTTT
CDR3 protein: CASSPMGPTDTQYF